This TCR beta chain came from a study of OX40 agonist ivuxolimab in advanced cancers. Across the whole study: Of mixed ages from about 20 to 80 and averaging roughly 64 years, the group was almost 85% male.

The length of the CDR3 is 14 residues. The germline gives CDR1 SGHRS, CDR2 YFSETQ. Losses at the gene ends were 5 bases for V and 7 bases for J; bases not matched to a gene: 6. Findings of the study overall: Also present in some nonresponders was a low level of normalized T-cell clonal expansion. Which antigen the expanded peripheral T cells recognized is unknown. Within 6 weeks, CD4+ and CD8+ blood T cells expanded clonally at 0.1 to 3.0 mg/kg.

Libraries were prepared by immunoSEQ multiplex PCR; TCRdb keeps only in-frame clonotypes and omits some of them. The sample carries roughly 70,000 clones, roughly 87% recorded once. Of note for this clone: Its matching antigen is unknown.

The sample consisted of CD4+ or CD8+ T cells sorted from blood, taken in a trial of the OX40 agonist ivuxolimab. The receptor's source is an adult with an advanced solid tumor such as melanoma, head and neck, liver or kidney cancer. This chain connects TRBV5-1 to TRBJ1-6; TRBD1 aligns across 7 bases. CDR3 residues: CASSSRDRNSPLHF. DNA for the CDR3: TGCGCCAGCAGTTCTCGGGACAGAAATTCACCCCTCCACTTT.